Each of the 21 T cell receptor beta chains below was sequenced from the same sample in a study of regulatory dendritic cells for organ transplantation. Sequencing was performed with immunoSEQ multiplex PCR; in TCRdb, only in-frame clones are kept and a portion is missing. This sample has some 10,000 clones; just over 70% occur once, and the top ten carry around 18%. Sequenced sample: memory CD8+ T cells from blood. As for subset: CD45RO+ memory T cells. The receptor source for this set is a human donor in good health.

The chain uses TRBV6-4 and TRBJ2-1, with D maybe TRBD2 (5 bases). CDR3 length: 16 amino acids. Germline CDR1 is MRHNA and CDR2 is SNTAGT. V was clipped by 3 bases and J by 0 bases, with 12 bases between them. The CDR3: CASSDGSESSYNEQFF. In DNA, the CDR3 is TGTGCCAGCAGTGATGGTAGCGAGAGCTCCTACAATGAGCAGTTCTTC.

This chain joins TRBV7-6 and TRBJ1-2; 7 bases line up with TRBD1. The CDR3 is made up of 15 amino acids. The germline V gene encodes CDR1 SGHVS and CDR2 FNYEAQ. The J segment lost 7 bases and the V segment lost 0 bases, leaving 8 bases of the junction unmatched. DNA for the CDR3: TGTGCCAGCAGCTTAGCGCACAGGGGCCCTAGTGGCTACACCTTC. This codes for CASSLAHRGPSGYTF.

This clone has just one count. The CDR3 DNA follows: TGCGCCAGCGGACCACGGGCTCACAACACCGGGGAGCTGTTTTTT. This codes for CASGPRAHNTGELFF. The chain carries TRBV4-3 and TRBJ2-2, with unresolved D. CDR1 is LGHNA and CDR2 is YSLEER in the germline V gene. The CDR3 covers 15 residues. V was cut by 8 bases and J by 2 bases, with 15 bases left in between.

The chain recombines TRBV6-1 with TRBJ2-2, with D possibly being TRBD1 (6 bases). The V and J ends lost 4 bases and 2 bases respectively, with 14 bases between them. Germline lookup yields CDR1 MNHNS and CDR2 SASEGT. This CDR3 spans 16 amino acids. The CDR3 nucleotides are TGTGCCAGCAGTGCGGATACAGGGCATAACACCGGGGAGCTGTTTTTT. Its protein is CASSADTGHNTGELFF.

The chain employs TRBV2 and TRBJ2-7, with D unresolved. From germline, CDR1 is SNHLY and CDR2 FYNNEI. The V and J ends lost 6 bases and 4 bases respectively, with 10 bases between them. CDR3 size: 12 residues. CDR3 in DNA: TGTGCCAGCAGCTTGAACGGTTACGAGCAGTACTTC. Translated: CASSLNGYEQYF.

V gene TRBV7-2 combines with J gene TRBJ2-7; 8 nucleotides line up with TRBD1. The length of the CDR3 is 17 residues. Germline lookup yields CDR1 SGHTA and CDR2 FQGNSA. After removal of 3 bases from V and 1 base from J, the junction contained 11 bases not matched to a gene. CDR3 in DNA: TGTGCCAGCAGCTTGAACAGGGGGATCGGTCGATCCTACGAGCAGTACTTC. This codes for CASSLNRGIGRSYEQYF.

The chain has TRBV2 and TRBJ2-1; D is unresolved. V lost 2 bases, J lost 8 bases, and 4 bases lay in between. The germline CDR1 and CDR2 sequences are SNHLY and FYNNEI. The CDR3 extends over 11 amino acids. The CDR3 reads CASSEIDEQFF. The CDR3 DNA sequence: TGTGCCAGCAGTGAAATCGATGAGCAGTTCTTC. The variable domain in full, with the rest retrieved from reference TRBV2 and TRBJ2-1, is EPEVTQTPSHQVTQMGQEVILRCVPISNHLYFYWYRQILGQKVEFLVSFYNNEISEKSEIFDDQFSVERPDGSNFTLKIRSTKLEDSAMYFCASSEIDEQFFGPGTRLTVL.

The chain couples TRBV6-1 to TRBJ2-2; D is perhaps TRBD2 (5 bases). This CDR3 region has 16 residues. V lost 3 bases and J lost 2, with 13 bases in between. From germline, CDR1 is MNHNS and CDR2 SASEGT. The chain's CDR3 is CASSERAGLNTGELFF. The CDR3 DNA is TGTGCCAGCAGTGAGAGGGCAGGCCTAAACACCGGGGAGCTGTTTTTT.

The sample holds one count of this clone. The genes are TRBV14 and TRBJ2-5; D is unresolved. CDR3 length: 14 amino acids. Trimming pared 0 bases from V and 5 bases from J, leaving 10 bases between. In germline, CDR1 is SGHDN, CDR2 FVKESK. CDR3 coding DNA: TGTGCCAGCAGCCAAGAGGATAGCAGTGAGACCCAGTACTTC. Translation gives CASSQEDSSETQYF.

CDR3 bases: TGTGCCAGCAAGGGGACTAGCGTTTGGCAGTACTTC. This gives the protein CASKGTSVWQYF. The chain is built from TRBV2 and TRBJ2-7, with 10 bases that match TRBD2. The CDR3 is 12 residues long. Germline trimming cut 7 bases from V and 9 bases from J; bases unmatched to any gene: 6. Germline V gene sequence: CDR1 SNHLY, CDR2 FYNNEI.

The chain has TRBV27 and TRBJ2-7, with D hard to call. Germline CDR1 and CDR2: MNHEY and SMNVEV (reference sequence). V was trimmed by 1 base and J by 5 bases, leaving 12 bases between them. This CDR3 is built from 14 residues. CDR3 sequence: CASSLYKEPDEQYF. As DNA, the CDR3 is TGTGCCAGCAGTTTATACAAGGAGCCAGACGAGCAGTACTTC.

This clone appeared a single time. The chain uses TRBV27 and TRBJ1-2; maybe TRBD1 (5 bases). Deletions cut 6 bases from V and 4 bases from J, with 18 bases between. Looked up from germline, CDR1 is MNHEY and CDR2 is SMNVEV (reference sequence). The CDR3 covers 15 residues. CDR3: CASRSGRVGPYGYTF. CDR3 nucleotide sequence: TGTGCCAGCAGGAGCGGCCGGGTGGGGCCCTATGGCTACACCTTC.

V and J are TRBV9 and TRBJ2-3; 10 nucleotides match TRBD2. Looked up from germline, CDR1 is SGDLS and CDR2 is YYNGEE. The ends lost 3 bases at V and 6 bases at J; junction bases unmatched: 10. The CDR3 loop spans 16 amino acids. For the CDR3, the DNA is TGTGCCAGCAGCGGGTCCTTAGCGGGGGGTTGGGATACGCAGTATTTT. Its protein is CASSGSLAGGWDTQYF.

This rearrangement joins TRBV7-2 to TRBJ2-1, with TRBD2 matching 11 bases. After removal of 1 base from V and 9 bases from J, the junction contained 5 bases not matched to a gene. Germline CDR1 is SGHTA and CDR2 is FQGNSA. CDR3 size: 15 residues. The CDR3 region is CASSLVLAGGTEQFF. In DNA, the CDR3 is TGTGCCAGCAGCTTAGTGTTAGCGGGAGGGACTGAGCAGTTCTTC.

The rearrangement uses TRBV11-2 and TRBJ2-1, with 10 bases matching TRBD1. V lost 1 base and J lost 3; bases outside the gene matches: 0. The CDR3 has 15 amino acids. CDR1 SGHAT and CDR2 FQNNGV come from the germline V gene. CDR3 residues: CASSLGTGGYNEQFF. The CDR3 nucleotides are TGTGCCAGCAGCTTAGGGACAGGGGGCTACAATGAGCAGTTCTTC.

J is TRBJ1-6 and V is TRBV27; TRBD1 agrees at 8 bases. This CDR3 is 14 amino acids long. Germline CDR1 MNHEY, CDR2 SMNVEV (reference sequence). V lost 11 bases, J lost 5 bases, and 8 bases stayed unmatched. The CDR3 sequence is CAAAGGYDNSPLHF. CDR3 DNA sequence: TGTGCCGCCGCAGGGGGCTACGATAATTCACCCCTCCACTTT.

This rearrangement joins TRBV15 to TRBJ2-5; possible D gene TRBD1, 6 bases. The germline V and J ends were trimmed by 7 bases and 3 bases, with 15 bases remaining between them. Germline V gives CDR1 LNHNV, CDR2 YYDKDF (reference sequence). The CDR3 has 14 residues. The CDR3 nucleotides are TGTGCCACCAATGGCCAGGGGCCTAAAGAGACCCAGTACTTC. Translating gives CATNGQGPKETQYF.

This clone is medium-sized (0.01 to 0.1%) in the sample. The rearrangement uses TRBV2 and TRBJ2-7, with TRBD2 identical over 7 bases. The ends lost 4 bases at V and 4 bases at J; junction bases unmatched: 7. There are 14 residues in the CDR3. The germline V gene encodes CDR1 SNHLY and CDR2 FYNNEI. CDR3 amino acids: CASSVFGGRYEQYF. The CDR3, as DNA: TGTGCCAGCAGTGTCTTCGGCGGGAGATACGAGCAGTACTTC.

This chain connects TRBV4-1 to TRBJ1-5; D not certain. Per germline, CDR1 MGHRA and CDR2 YSYEKL. The V and J ends lost 0 bases and 7 bases respectively, with 10 bases between them. The CDR3 consists of 14 residues. CDR3 bases: TGCGCCAGCAGCCAAGATCCGTATGCCCAGCCCCAGCATTTT. Residues: CASSQDPYAQPQHF.

J is TRBJ2-3 and V is TRBV5-1, with 10 bases that match TRBD2. The V gene end was trimmed by 2 bases and the J gene end by 6 bases; junction bases not matched to a gene: 9. The CDR3 consists of 16 residues. Germline values: CDR1 SGHRS, CDR2 YFSETQ. The CDR3 DNA is TGCGCCAGCAGCTTCAGGAGCGGGAGGGCCGGGGATACGCAGTATTTT. This encodes CASSFRSGRAGDTQYF. The complete variable domain, with remaining parts taken from reference TRBV5-1 and TRBJ2-3, reads KAGVTQTPRYLIKTRGQQVTLSCSPISGHRSVSWYQQTPGQGLQFLFEYFSETQRNKGNFPGRFSGRQFSNSRSEMNVSTLELGDSALYLCASSFRSGRAGDTQYFGPGTRLTVL.

This chain uses TRBV4-2 with TRBJ1-5; no firm D call. The CDR3 sequence is 13 residues long. Germline assignment: CDR1 LGHNA and CDR2 YNFKEQ. Trimming cost V 1 base and J 7 bases, with 8 bases left between them. The CDR3, as DNA: TGTGCCAGCAGCCAAGGGCCAGAACAGCCCCAGCATTTT. This codes for CASSQGPEQPQHF.